These 25 T cell receptor beta chains were sequenced from one sample in a study of shared clonotypes between healthy human individuals. Sequenced by immunoSEQ multiplex PCR; TCRdb stores in-frame clones only, minus some. Of some 2,000,000 clones in the sample, about 95% were seen once. Terminally differentiated effector memory CD45RA+ cells were left out of the naive CD8 fraction, which was CD45RO-negative and positively selected for CCR7. The specimen sequenced was naive CD8+ T cells sorted from blood. The receptors here all came from a young man in good health.

A single count supports this clone. The rearrangement joins TRBV2 to TRBJ1-5, with D perhaps matching TRBD1 (6 bases). Trimming removed 0 bases at V and 5 bases at J, with 14 bases between. CDR1 is SNHLY and CDR2 is FYNNEI in the germline V gene. The CDR3 is 16 amino acids. The CDR3: CASSEAGAEGYQPQHF. The CDR3 DNA reads TGTGCCAGCAGTGAAGCGGGGGCCGAGGGCTATCAGCCCCAGCATTTT.

This clone was detected only once. The chain joins TRBV4-1 to TRBJ2-7; TRBD1 is a possible D gene (6 bases). The CDR3 covers 14 residues. The germline CDR1 and CDR2 sequences are MGHRA and YSYEKL. Trimming left V 3 bases short and J 1 base short, with 10 bases between. CDR3 sequence reads: CASSHSQGSYEQYF. The CDR3 DNA follows: TGCGCCAGCAGCCACTCACAGGGTTCCTACGAGCAGTACTTC.

This chain connects TRBV6-1 to TRBJ2-3; D is undetermined. The V gene's germline CDR1 is MNHNS and CDR2 SASEGT. This CDR3 is built from 15 residues. Trimming took off 0 bases at V and 8 bases at J, with 15 bases between the two ends. The CDR3 nucleotides read TGTGCCAGCAGTGAAGCTGTCCCGGCCTTAGGTACGCAGTATTTT. This codes for CASSEAVPALGTQYF.

This CDR3 is CASSEWVVTTAVGNNEQFF. The CDR3 region has the DNA TGTGCCAGCAGCGAATGGGTAGTGACTACAGCTGTAGGGAACAATGAGCAGTTCTTC. The chain employs TRBV2 and TRBJ2-1; a possible D gene is TRBD2 (5 bases). CDR3 size: 19 residues. V was shortened by 6 bases and J by 5 bases, with 29 bases between the two germline ends. Germline CDR1 SNHLY, CDR2 FYNNEI.

This chain connects TRBV6-1 to TRBJ1-5; 10 bases line up with TRBD1. The V and J ends lost 7 bases and 0 bases, in that order; junction bases with no gene match: 12. CDR3 length equals 18 residues. Germline assignment: CDR1 MNHNS and CDR2 SASEGT. Here the CDR3 reads CASIQATGGHYSNQPQHF. The CDR3 coding sequence is TGTGCCAGCATTCAAGCGACAGGGGGCCACTATAGCAATCAGCCCCAGCATTTT.

Details on this clone: The same CDR3 arises from other DNA sequences in this sample as well. The chain joins TRBV29-1 to TRBJ2-7; no clear D gene. Germline V CDR1 and CDR2: SQVTM, ANQGSEA. This CDR3 has 13 amino acids. The V and J ends lost 4 bases and 1 base respectively, with 11 bases between them. The CDR3 is CSVVSLGSYEQYF. Written as DNA, the CDR3 is TGCAGCGTTGTCTCCCTCGGTTCCTACGAGCAGTACTTC.

This chain uses TRBV7-8 with TRBJ2-3; tentatively, D is TRBD1 (6 bases). CDR3 length: 16 residues. Germline assignment: CDR1 SGHVS and CDR2 FQNEAQ. V shed 4 bases and J shed 1 base, with 15 bases lying between them. CDR3 residues: CASSSPEGVRTDTQYF. The CDR3 DNA sequence: TGTGCCAGCAGCTCTCCCGAGGGGGTCCGCACAGATACGCAGTATTTT.

V and J are TRBV11-2 and TRBJ1-1, with D unresolved. The CDR3 length is 13 residues. The germline V gene encodes CDR1 SGHAT and CDR2 FQNNGV. Trimming left V 3 bases short and J 2 bases short, with 7 bases between. Written as DNA, the CDR3 is TGTGCCAGCAGCTTCCCCCCAAACACTGAAGCTTTCTTT. It encodes CASSFPPNTEAFF.

The chain links TRBV6-6 to TRBJ2-7; D unclear. This CDR3 comprises 15 residues. The germline V gene encodes CDR1 MNHNY and CDR2 SVGAGI (reference sequence). V was shortened by 6 bases and J by 6 bases, with 21 bases between the two germline ends. For the CDR3, the DNA is TGTGCCAGCAGCCCTAGGGCCGACCTGGGGATCGAGCAGTACTTC. Translated, it gives CASSPRADLGIEQYF.

The chain is built from TRBV4-1 and TRBJ2-1; no firm D call. The V gene's germline CDR1 is MGHRA and CDR2 YSYEKL. This CDR3 region has 15 residues. The V end was cut by 3 bases, the J end by 2 bases, with 11 bases between. The chain's CDR3 is CASSHVGDTYNEQFF. CDR3 coding DNA: TGCGCCAGCAGCCATGTAGGAGACACCTACAATGAGCAGTTCTTC.

CDR3 bases: TGTGCCAGCAGCTTCGGGAGGGGCAACGAGCAGTACTTC. Its translation is CASSFGRGNEQYF. The genes are TRBV7-3 and TRBJ2-7, with 8 bases lining up with TRBD2. CDR1 is SGHTA, CDR2 FQGTGA, per germline. J was trimmed by 5 bases and V by 3 bases; bases with no gene match: 3. The length of the CDR3 is 13 residues.

With respect to this clone: This same CDR3 is encoded by further DNA sequences in the sample. This chain links TRBV5-1 with TRBJ1-3; D not resolved. Germline CDR1 and CDR2: SGHRS and YFSETQ. Trimming stripped 0 bases from V and 0 bases from J, with 7 bases between. The CDR3 is made up of 15 amino acids. CDR3 in amino acids: CASSLEGASGNTIYF. In DNA form, the CDR3 reads TGCGCCAGCAGCTTGGAGGGTGCCTCTGGAAACACCATATATTTT.

This clone has just a few counts. The sample holds other DNA sequences that translate to the same CDR3. The chain has TRBV11-2 and TRBJ2-2; no definite D call. The CDR3 spans 12 residues. Trimming stripped 2 bases from V and 2 bases from J, with 0 bases between. Germline V CDR1 and CDR2: SGHAT, FQNNGV. The CDR3 DNA follows: TGTGCCAGCAGCTTAAACACCGGGGAGCTGTTTTTT. Encoded protein: CASSLNTGELFF.

The sample holds a few counts of this clone. The identical CDR3 is also encoded by other nucleotide sequences in the sample. The chain links TRBV30 to TRBJ2-1; D unclear. The CDR3 spans 11 residues. With 0 bases removed from V and 7 bases from J, the gap between germline ends came to 4 bases. Germline V CDR1 and CDR2: GTSNPN, SVGIG (reference sequence). This chain's CDR3 is CAWSVGNEQFF. CDR3 coding DNA: TGTGCCTGGAGTGTTGGGAATGAGCAGTTCTTC.

The chain uses TRBV27 and TRBJ2-1, with TRBD1 as a possible D gene (5 bases). Looked up from germline, CDR1 is MNHEY and CDR2 is SMNVEV (reference sequence). Trimming took off 5 bases at V and 5 bases at J, with 22 bases between the two ends. The CDR3 extends over 17 amino acids. The CDR3 protein is CASSPPTGREVDNEQFF. As DNA, the CDR3 is TGTGCCAGCAGTCCGCCAACGGGCAGGGAAGTCGACAATGAGCAGTTCTTC.

V usage is TRBV9 and J usage is TRBJ2-7; 11 bases fit TRBD1. V was clipped by 7 bases and J by 3 bases; unmatched bases: 9. Germline-derived CDR1 and CDR2 are SGDLS and YYNGEE. CDR3 length: 15 amino acids. CDR3 region: CASADPGTGGYEQYF. CDR3 in DNA: TGTGCCAGCGCCGATCCCGGGACAGGGGGCTACGAGCAGTACTTC.

The chain has TRBV27 and TRBJ2-1; the D gene is possibly TRBD1 (5 bases). The CDR3 length is 15 residues. Trimming cost V 4 bases and J 7 bases, with 17 bases left between them. Germline V gives CDR1 MNHEY, CDR2 SMNVEV (reference sequence). The CDR3 DNA follows: TGTGCCAGCAGTTCTATGCAGGGTACCGGGAATGAGCAGTTCTTC. Translating gives CASSSMQGTGNEQFF.

On this clone: The sample carries other DNA sequences with the same CDR3. The CDR3 here is CASSTSGSYEQYF. The DNA for the CDR3 is TGTGCCAGCAGTACTAGCGGCTCCTACGAGCAGTACTTC. The chain couples TRBV6-6 to TRBJ2-7; 8 positions agree with TRBD2. The CDR3 sequence is 13 residues long. The germline V gene encodes CDR1 MNHNY and CDR2 SVGAGI (reference sequence). V dropped 5 bases and J dropped 0; count of bases not matched to a gene: 0.

J is TRBJ2-3 and V is TRBV9; D might be TRBD2 (5 bases). Germline CDR1 and CDR2: SGDLS and YYNGEE. The ends were cut back, 1 base at V and 2 bases at J, with 14 bases in the middle. CDR3 size: 16 residues. The CDR3 DNA follows: TGTGCCAGCAGCGTATCCCCCGCGGGTCTCACAGATACGCAGTATTTT. Translation: CASSVSPAGLTDTQYF.

Concerning this clone: This sample also contains other DNA sequences that code for the same CDR3. This chain uses TRBV6-6 with TRBJ2-1, with TRBD2 matching over 7 bases. Germline V gives CDR1 MNHNY, CDR2 SVGAGI (reference sequence). With V trimmed by 5 bases and J by 0 bases, 4 bases remained unmatched. This CDR3 is 15 amino acids long. The CDR3 loop is CASSPSGSSYNEQFF. CDR3 bases: TGTGCCAGCAGTCCTAGCGGAAGCTCCTACAATGAGCAGTTCTTC.

This chain connects TRBV5-6 to TRBJ1-1, with TRBD1 as a possible D gene (6 bases). Per the germline V gene, CDR1 is SGHDT and CDR2 is YYEEEE. This CDR3 has 14 amino acids. V lost 0 bases and J 8 bases, leaving 14 bases between the germline ends. The CDR3 region has the DNA TGTGCCAGCAGCTTGGAGGGACAACCTTTAGAAGCTTTCTTT. This encodes CASSLEGQPLEAFF.

This rearrangement joins TRBV5-4 to TRBJ2-7, with 8 bases fitting TRBD1. The CDR3 spans 16 residues. The germline gives CDR1 SGHNT, CDR2 YYREEE (reference sequence). The V and J ends lost 4 bases and 0 bases, in that order; junction bases with no gene match: 9. The CDR3 sequence is CASSPDRGYTSYEQYF. As DNA, the CDR3 is TGTGCCAGCAGCCCTGACAGGGGATACACCTCCTACGAGCAGTACTTC. The variable domain in full, completed from reference TRBV5-4 and TRBJ2-7, reads ETGVTQSPTHLIKTRGQQVTLRCSSQSGHNTVSWYQQALGQGPQFIFQYYREEENGRGNFPPRFSGLQFPNYSSELNVNALELDDSALYLCASSPDRGYTSYEQYFGPGTRLTVT.

This clone was recorded only once. The genes are TRBV10-2 and TRBJ2-7; 8 bases align to TRBD1. This CDR3 has 14 amino acids. The J segment lost 6 bases and the V segment lost 0 bases, leaving 4 bases of the junction unmatched. The germline gives CDR1 WSHSY, CDR2 SAAADI. CDR3 protein: CASSESAGGVEQYF. The CDR3 DNA sequence: TGCGCCAGCAGTGAGTCGGCAGGGGGCGTCGAGCAGTACTTC.

The rearrangement uses TRBV2 and TRBJ2-5; D not resolved. V lost 4 bases and J lost 5, with 23 bases in between. The germline gives CDR1 SNHLY, CDR2 FYNNEI. This CDR3 has 17 amino acids. CDR3 in amino acids: CASSGGDQIYSLETQYF. DNA for the CDR3: TGTGCCAGCAGTGGAGGCGACCAAATCTACTCGTTGGAGACCCAGTACTTC.

This clone is a singleton in its sample. The CDR3 sequence: CASSLFRPGELFF. CDR3 DNA sequence: TGTGCCAGCAGTTTATTTAGGCCCGGGGAGCTGTTTTTT. The chain has TRBV27 and TRBJ2-2; no firm D call. Per germline, CDR1 MNHEY and CDR2 SMNVEV (reference sequence). The CDR3 has 13 amino acids. V dropped 1 base and J dropped 6 bases, with 6 bases sitting between them.